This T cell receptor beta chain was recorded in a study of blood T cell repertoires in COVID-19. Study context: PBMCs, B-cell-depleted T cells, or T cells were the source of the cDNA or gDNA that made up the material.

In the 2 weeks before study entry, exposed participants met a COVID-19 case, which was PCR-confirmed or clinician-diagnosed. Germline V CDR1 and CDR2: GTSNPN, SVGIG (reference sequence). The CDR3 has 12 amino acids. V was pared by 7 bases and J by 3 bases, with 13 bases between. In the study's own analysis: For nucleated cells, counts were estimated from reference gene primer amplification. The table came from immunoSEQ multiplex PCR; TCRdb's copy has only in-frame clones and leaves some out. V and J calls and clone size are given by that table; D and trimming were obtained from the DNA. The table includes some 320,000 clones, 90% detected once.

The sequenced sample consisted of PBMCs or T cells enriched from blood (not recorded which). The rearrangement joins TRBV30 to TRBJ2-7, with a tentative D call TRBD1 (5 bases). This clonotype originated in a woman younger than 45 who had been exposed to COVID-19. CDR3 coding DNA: TGTGCCTTCGCAGGGTATCGCTACGAGCAGTACTTC. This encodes CAFAGYRYEQYF.